This T cell receptor (beta chain) was sequenced in a study of technical replicates of blood from a few donors. This CDR3 is built from 15 residues. Trimming at V came to 5 bases and at J to 1 base, leaving 2 bases not matched to a gene. CDR1 and CDR2 (germline): SGDLS, YYNGEE. Some clones are missing from TCRdb's copy, which holds only in-frame ones; the method was immunoSEQ multiplex PCR. The data contain around 16,000 clones, about 89% of them singletons. The TCR was taken from a human donor in good health. Sequenced sample: PBMCs. The J gene is TRBJ2-2, the V gene TRBV9, with 10 positions matching TRBD1. As DNA, the CDR3 is TGTGCCAGCAGTTGGACAGGGGGGAACACCGGGGAGCTGTTTTTT. Translating gives CASSWTGGNTGELFF.